This T cell receptor beta chain was found in a study of immune heterogeneity within non-small cell lung tumors. This clonotype qualifies as medium-sized (0.01 to 0.1%). A first 10-cycle multiplex round used 32 V-gene and 13 J-gene primers on TCR beta CDR3. TCRdb reprocessed the multiplex PCR reads with MiXCR, giving one entry per CDR3 protein. The sample holds roughly 4,000 distinct CDR3 sequences; nearly 25% are singletons and the top ten take around 10%. Per germline, CDR1 LNHDA and CDR2 SQIVND (reference sequence). With 5 bases removed from V and 1 base from J, the gap between germline ends came to 11 bases. This CDR3 spans 15 amino acids. The authors used roughly 0.55 ug of bulk tumor genomic DNA per sample as template. Several far-apart biopsies were taken per primary tumor during surgery. Each patient presented with untreated, newly diagnosed non-small cell lung cancer and received curative surgery.

V usage is TRBV19 and J usage is TRBJ2-2; D call uncertain. Sample: lung tumor tissue. The sequence derives from a man in his fifties or sixties with non-small cell lung cancer. In DNA form, the CDR3 reads TGTGCCAGTAGTTTAGCCGGAGTGAACACCGGGGAGCTGTTTTTT. Residues: CASSLAGVNTGELFF.